What follows is one T cell receptor (beta chain) and its context. Its antigen remains unidentified. The data originate from a study of identical twins. Findings and caveats of the study: The models gave estimates that fell short of the out-of-frame TCR alpha sharing seen in monozygotic twins.

V was pared by 7 bases and J by 1 base, with 14 bases between. Per the germline V gene, CDR1 is SGHRS and CDR2 is YFSETQ. The CDR3 covers 14 residues. TCRdb independently ran MiXCR on the 5' RACE reads; one entry per CDR3 protein. The table records a few hundred thousand distinct CDR3 sequences, 9% to 10% of them present only once. This same sample was also part of a study on yellow fever vaccine responses in identical twins.

This sequence joins TRBV5-1 and TRBJ1-2; D might be TRBD1 (6 bases). The receptor's source is a woman between 18 and 29 years old in good health. Sequenced material: PBMCs. The CDR3 region has the DNA TGCGCCAGCTCCCAGACAGGCGATAACTATGGCTACACCTTC. Translated: CASSQTGDNYGYTF. The whole variable domain, remainder taken from reference TRBV5-1 and TRBJ1-2, is KAGVTQTPRYLIKTRGQQVTLSCSPISGHRSVSWYQQTPGQGLQFLFEYFSETQRNKGNFPGRFSGRQFSNSRSEMNVSTLELGDSALYLCASSQTGDNYGYTFGSGTRLTVV.